Presented here are 12 T cell receptor beta chains from one specimen sequenced in a study of blood T cell repertoires in COVID-19. The data were produced by immunoSEQ multiplex PCR, yet TCRdb's version contains in-frame clones alone and is incomplete. The sample comprises just over 250,000 clones, 88% of which are singletons, and under 4.5% rests with the top ten. The sequenced sample consisted of peripheral blood. The receptors derive from a man in his sixties who had recovered from COVID-19.

This clone is a singleton in its sample. The chain employs TRBV6-6 and TRBJ2-7, with D possibly matching TRBD1 (6 bases). Germline V gene sequence: CDR1 MNHNY, CDR2 SVGAGI (reference sequence). The CDR3 sequence is 16 residues long. Trimming removed 6 bases from V and 3 bases from J, with 21 bases in between. The CDR3 sequence is CASSSLRTGTHYEQYF. The DNA of the CDR3 is TGTGCCAGCAGCAGCCTTAGGACTGGGACACACTACGAGCAGTACTTC.

This chain connects TRBV6-6 to TRBJ2-1; TRBD2 matches 13 bases. Trimming cost V 4 bases and J 12 bases; bases outside gene matches: 3. In germline, CDR1 is MNHNY, CDR2 SVGAGI (reference sequence). CDR3 length: 13 amino acids. CDR3 sequence (DNA): TGTGCCAGCAGTTCCTGGACTAGCGGGGGGCAGTTCTTC. It encodes CASSSWTSGGQFF.

V usage is TRBV28 and J usage is TRBJ1-6, with 7 bases identical to TRBD1. V lost 7 bases to trimming and J lost 14 bases; unmatched junction nucleotides: 17. This CDR3 region has 15 residues. CDR1 MDHEN and CDR2 SYDVKM come from the germline V gene. The CDR3 DNA reads as TGTGCCAGCACCCGGGTCCAAAACAGGGGAGTGACCCTCCACTTT. Translated, it gives CASTRVQNRGVTLHF.

The chain couples TRBV11-2 to TRBJ1-4, with D uncertain. In germline, CDR1 is SGHAT, CDR2 FQNNGV. The ends were cut back, 5 bases at V and 0 bases at J, with 7 bases in the middle. The CDR3 runs to 14 residues. For the CDR3, the DNA is TGTGCCAGCAGCCTGGGAGCAACTAATGAAAAACTGTTTTTT. Translation gives CASSLGATNEKLFF.

The CDR3: CAWSTTGGGGYTF. Written as DNA, the CDR3 is TGTGCCTGGAGTACGACAGGGGGTGGGGGCTACACCTTC. The genes are TRBV30 and TRBJ1-2; 9 bases line up with TRBD1. Trimming cost V 2 bases and J 8 bases; bases outside gene matches: 6. CDR1 GTSNPN and CDR2 SVGIG come from the germline V gene (reference sequence). This CDR3 is built from 13 residues.

The chain carries TRBV30 and TRBJ2-3; 7 positions match TRBD2. The CDR3 spans 16 residues. J lost 3 bases, V lost 3 bases, and 12 bases had no gene match. In germline, CDR1 is GTSNPN, CDR2 SVGIG (reference sequence). CDR3: CAWRTGTLGGTDTQYF. As DNA, the CDR3 is TGTGCCTGGAGAACCGGGACCCTGGGAGGGACAGATACGCAGTATTTT.

This clone was counted a single time. This sequence joins TRBV6-5 and TRBJ1-4; D perhaps matches TRBD1 (5 bases). Germline CDR1 MNHEY, CDR2 SVGAGI. Trimming removed 2 bases from V and 6 bases from J, with 10 bases in between. There are 14 residues in the CDR3. The CDR3 reads CASSYKARDEKLFF. In DNA, the CDR3 is TGTGCCAGCAGTTACAAGGCCAGGGATGAAAAACTGTTTTTT.

The gene calls are TRBV19 and TRBJ1-1, with a weak D call TRBD1 (6 bases). Trimming pared 5 bases from V and 0 bases from J, leaving 16 bases between. The CDR3 is made up of 16 amino acids. Germline loops: CDR1 LNHDA, CDR2 SQIVND (reference sequence). Here the CDR3 DNA reads TGTGCCAGTAGTCGGGGGGGGGCCCTCATGAACACTGAAGCTTTCTTT. Protein sequence: CASSRGGALMNTEAFF.

This clone was seen once. The chain uses TRBV20-1 and TRBJ2-7; D gene uncertain. This CDR3 region has 11 residues. The germline CDR1 and CDR2 sequences are DFQATT and SNEGSKA (reference sequence). Trimming stripped 3 bases from V and 5 bases from J, with 8 bases between. The CDR3 spells CSASTSNEQYF. DNA of the CDR3: TGCAGTGCTAGCACCTCTAACGAGCAGTACTTC.

The chain employs TRBV5-1 and TRBJ1-1; tentatively, D is TRBD1 (5 bases). The CDR3 sequence is 17 residues long. V shed 0 bases and J shed 7 bases, with 22 bases lying between them. The germline CDR1 and CDR2 sequences are SGHRS and YFSETQ. CDR3 sequence: CASSLEGRVGPDNEAFF. The CDR3 DNA follows: TGCGCCAGCAGCTTGGAAGGCAGAGTGGGGCCCGACAATGAAGCTTTCTTT.

The rearrangement joins TRBV10-1 to TRBJ1-1, with a possible D match to TRBD1 (5 bases). V lost 4 bases and J 5 bases, leaving 20 bases between the germline ends. This CDR3 is 16 amino acids long. From germline, CDR1 is WNHNN and CDR2 SYGVQD (reference sequence). The CDR3 loop is CASSVRQGIGRTEAFF. The CDR3 nucleotides are TGCGCCAGCAGTGTAAGGCAGGGAATCGGGCGAACTGAAGCTTTCTTT.

V usage is TRBV11-2 and J usage is TRBJ1-1; the match to TRBD1 covers 9 bases. Losses at the gene ends were 5 bases for V and 7 bases for J; bases not matched to a gene: 8. CDR1 and CDR2 (germline): SGHAT, FQNNGV. The CDR3 is made up of 14 amino acids. In DNA form, the CDR3 reads TGTGCCAGCAGCAGAACAGGGGGCCCTGGTGAAGCTTTCTTT. This translates into CASSRTGGPGEAFF. Complete variable domain (other parts from reference TRBV11-2 and TRBJ1-1): EAGVAQSPRYKIIEKRQSVAFWCNPISGHATLYWYQQILGQGPKLLIQFQNNGVVDDSQLPKDRFSAERLKGVDSTLKIQPAKLEDSAVYLCASSRTGGPGEAFFGQGTRLTVV.